This is a list of T cell receptor beta chains from one sample in a study of cytomegalovirus exposure and HLA in healthy donors. Method: immunoSEQ multiplex PCR; TCRdb's copy keeps in-frame clones and lacks some. The table has 150,000 or so clones, roughly 77% seen once. The sample taken for sequencing was PBMCs. These receptors came from a man aged 18 to 30 in good health and CMV-seropositive. Each CDR3 is given with its conserved first and last residue. Fields, in order: CDR3 DNA, CDR3 protein, J gene, clone size, D gene, V gene. D genes are given only for firm matches. Not all rows give a size; the values are once, few, many and, for expanded clones, a class.

DNA: TGCGCCAGCAGCTTGACTGCAGGGATGGCAGGGTACGAGCAGTACTTC; CDR3: CASSLTAGMAGYEQYF; J: TRBJ2-7; size: -; D: -; V: TRBV5-1
DNA: TGCGCCAGCAGCACGGGGGGGTTCACAGATACGCAGTATTTT; CDR3: CASSTGGFTDTQYF; J: TRBJ2-3; size: -; D: TRBD2; V: TRBV5-1
DNA: TGTGCCAGCCGCCGGGACAGGGGCACCGGGGAGCTGTTTTTT; CDR3: CASRRDRGTGELFF; J: TRBJ2-2; size: many; D: TRBD1; V: TRBV27
DNA: TGCGCCAGCAGCTTGGAAGGCGGGACTAACACCGGGGAGCTGTTTTTT; CDR3: CASSLEGGTNTGELFF; J: TRBJ2-2; size: -; D: -; V: TRBV5-1
DNA: TGTGCCAGCAGTTTACGGTTTGGGCAGTACTTC; CDR3: CASSLRFGQYF; J: TRBJ2-7; size: -; D: -; V: TRBV27
DNA: TGTTCCAGCAGCTTACTCTCGGGACAGATTTACGAGCAGTACTTC; CDR3: CSSSLLSGQIYEQYF; J: TRBJ2-7; size: few; D: TRBD1; V: TRBV7-9
DNA: TGTGCCAGTAGTATAAGCGGCTACTTCAACGTCCTGACTTTC; CDR3: CASSISGYFNVLTF; J: TRBJ2-6; size: -; D: -; V: TRBV19
DNA: TGTGCCATCAGTGAGGGACTAGCGTTGTATTTGTTCTTC; CDR3: CAISEGLALYLFF; J: TRBJ2-1; size: -; D: TRBD2; V: TRBV10-3
DNA: TGTGCCTGGAGTGTAATGGCGGGAGTCCCCACAGATACGCAGTATTTT; CDR3: CAWSVMAGVPTDTQYF; J: TRBJ2-3; size: -; D: TRBD2; V: TRBV30
DNA: TGTGCCACCGCCGGGGTTTCTGGGGAAGCTCGGGAGACCCAGTACTTC; CDR3: CATAGVSGEARETQYF; J: TRBJ2-5; size: -; D: -; V: TRBV27
DNA: TGTGCCAGCAGTTCTCTATCAAGGAGCCCTTATGGCTACACCTTC; CDR3: CASSSLSRSPYGYTF; J: TRBJ1-2; size: -; D: -; V: TRBV6-5
DNA: TGTGCCATCAGTGGGCCGACTAGCGGGGACTACAATGAGCAGTTCTTC; CDR3: CAISGPTSGDYNEQFF; J: TRBJ2-1; size: once; D: TRBD2; V: TRBV10-3
DNA: TGTGCCAGCAGCGCAACAGGGAACACTGAAGCTTTCTTT; CDR3: CASSATGNTEAFF; J: TRBJ1-1; size: few; D: -; V: TRBV9
DNA: TGTGCCATCAGACAGGGGAGTGCCGGGGAGCTGTTTTTT; CDR3: CAIRQGSAGELFF; J: TRBJ2-2; size: -; D: TRBD1; V: TRBV10-3
DNA: TGTGCCAGCAGTGTAGTGGGCACAGATACGCAGTATTTT; CDR3: CASSVVGTDTQYF; J: TRBJ2-3; size: -; D: -; V: TRBV25-1
DNA: TGTGCCAGCTCATCGGGACAGGGCCCTGGCTACGAGCAGTACTTC; CDR3: CASSSGQGPGYEQYF; J: TRBJ2-7; size: -; D: TRBD1; V: TRBV18
DNA: TGTGCCAGCAGCACCGACGGGGACTATGGCTACACCTTC; CDR3: CASSTDGDYGYTF; J: TRBJ1-2; size: -; D: -; V: TRBV7-8
DNA: TGTGCCAGCAGAGCGATCGGGGGGCGATGGAGCACTGAAGCTTTCTTT; CDR3: CASRAIGGRWSTEAFF; J: TRBJ1-1; size: -; D: -; V: TRBV6-6
DNA: TGTGCCAGCACCAACGGGGGAGGGGGTAAAGATACGCAGTATTTT; CDR3: CASTNGGGGKDTQYF; J: TRBJ2-3; size: -; D: -; V: TRBV28
DNA: TGTGCCAGCAGGTCCCATGGGGGGGCAAATCAGCCCCAGCATTTT; CDR3: CASRSHGGANQPQHF; J: TRBJ1-5; size: -; D: -; V: TRBV6-5
DNA: TGTGCCAGCAGCAACGGATGGGGGGGCATCGACGAGCAGTACTTC; CDR3: CASSNGWGGIDEQYF; J: TRBJ2-7; size: few; D: -; V: TRBV21-1
DNA: TGTGCCTGGAGACCCCCGGGGAACGAGCAGTACTTC; CDR3: CAWRPPGNEQYF; J: TRBJ2-7; size: -; D: -; V: TRBV30
DNA: TGTGCCAGCAACTCCCTCGGGGGGGGAGACGAGCAGTACTTC; CDR3: CASNSLGGGDEQYF; J: TRBJ2-7; size: -; D: TRBD2; V: TRBV6-5
DNA: TGTGCCAGCAGCTTGATGGGCTCACCTAATGAGCAGTTCTTC; CDR3: CASSLMGSPNEQFF; J: TRBJ2-1; size: -; D: -; V: TRBV7-9
DNA: TGTGCCAGCAGCTCCAGACTAGCGGGAGTACGCGAGCAGTACTTC; CDR3: CASSSRLAGVREQYF; J: TRBJ2-7; size: -; D: TRBD2; V: TRBV7-9
DNA: TGTGCCAGCAAGCAAACAAGCGTGGGCTACACCTTC; CDR3: CASKQTSVGYTF; J: TRBJ1-2; size: -; D: -; V: TRBV2
DNA: TGTGCCTCCACAGGACTAGCGAAGTCCTACGAGCAGTACTTC; CDR3: CASTGLAKSYEQYF; J: TRBJ2-7; size: -; D: TRBD2; V: TRBV30
DNA: TGTGCCAGCAGCGCCGGGACTACTAACACCGGGGAGCTGTTTTTT; CDR3: CASSAGTTNTGELFF; J: TRBJ2-2; size: -; D: TRBD2; V: TRBV5-8
DNA: TGTGCCAGCAGCCGTGACTCGAATGAAAAACTGTTTTTT; CDR3: CASSRDSNEKLFF; J: TRBJ1-4; size: -; D: -; V: TRBV7-9
DNA: TGTGCCACCAGCAGAGAAGAACTAGCGGGGAACACCGGGGAGCTGTTTTTT; CDR3: CATSREELAGNTGELFF; J: TRBJ2-2; size: -; D: TRBD2; V: TRBV15
DNA: TGTGCCAGCACCTTGGAAGGGGGACAGGGTCTAGATACGCAGTATTTT; CDR3: CASTLEGGQGLDTQYF; J: TRBJ2-3; size: once; D: TRBD1; V: TRBV28
DNA: TGTGCCACCAGCAGGGACGACAGGGCACTTGGGGAGCAGTTCTTC; CDR3: CATSRDDRALGEQFF; J: TRBJ2-1; size: -; D: TRBD1; V: TRBV15
DNA: TGTGCCAGCAGCTTAGCGTGGCAGGGGGGCTACGAGCAGTACTTC; CDR3: CASSLAWQGGYEQYF; J: TRBJ2-7; size: -; D: -; V: TRBV7-2
DNA: TGTGCCAGCAGTTTATGGTCACGAGGTGATCAGCCCCAGCATTTT; CDR3: CASSLWSRGDQPQHF; J: TRBJ1-5; size: -; D: -; V: TRBV27
DNA: TGTGCCATCAGTGAGACAGGGTATGGCTACACCTTC; CDR3: CAISETGYGYTF; J: TRBJ1-2; size: -; D: -; V: TRBV10-3
DNA: TGCGCCACAGCACCGTTTGACGGGAGCTCCTACGAGCAGTACTTC; CDR3: CATAPFDGSSYEQYF; J: TRBJ2-7; size: -; D: -; V: TRBV4-1
DNA: TGTGCCAGCAGCTTCTCGCCTAGCGGGAGCCCTGAGCAGTTCTTC; CDR3: CASSFSPSGSPEQFF; J: TRBJ2-1; size: -; D: TRBD2; V: TRBV7-3
DNA: TGTGCCAGCAGCCTCGAAGGTAGCGCCAATGAGCAGTTCTTC; CDR3: CASSLEGSANEQFF; J: TRBJ2-1; size: once; D: -; V: TRBV7-9